The sequence of this T cell receptor (beta chain) was determined in a study of neurological immune-mediated disorders. Overall study results and limits: Among expanded clones, no CDR3 amino acid sequences were shared across subjects, a pattern suggesting private repertoires in all groups.

TCRdb used MiXCR to reprocess the 5' RACE reads, holding one entry per CDR3 protein. Here the sample spans under 20,000 distinct CDR3 sequences, roughly 15% being singletons. This CDR3 spans 15 amino acids. In germline, CDR1 is LNHNV, CDR2 YYDKDF (reference sequence). With regard to this clonotype: The target antigen is unknown. At one boundary the junction diverges from the germline segment, which might be a read error.

Sequencing used PBMCs. The clonotype was recovered from a man aged 55 to 69 with HTLV-1-associated myelopathy (HAM/TSP). The V gene is TRBV15, the J gene TRBJ1-4; D gene unclear. The CDR3 bases are TGTGCCACCAGCAGAGACCCGCAGAAAAATGAAAAACTTTTTTTT. Translation: CATSRDPQKNEKLFF.